The T cell receptor (beta chain) described here comes from a study of cytomegalovirus exposure and HLA in healthy donors. In the case of this clone: Its antigen is undetermined.

Regarding the study as a whole: Confirmation in vitro established that three CMV-associated chains were specific for CMV antigens.

The study ran its PCR with 60 Vbeta and 13 Jbeta primers. Profiling relied on immunoSEQ multiplex PCR, and the TCRdb table lists in-frame clones only, not all of them. The sample holds 40,000 or so clones. There are 14 residues in the CDR3. CDR1 is MNHNY, CDR2 SVGAGI, per germline (reference sequence). V trimming: 10 bases; J trimming: 4 bases; junction bases outside the gene matches: 9. Sequencing was performed on PBMCs. This receptor was obtained from a man younger than 45 in good health and CMV-seronegative. The V gene is TRBV6-6, the J gene TRBJ1-3; 8 nucleotides line up with TRBD1. CDR3 sequence reads: CATLQGAIGNTIYF. DNA of the CDR3: TGTGCCACCTTGCAGGGGGCGATAGGAAACACCATATATTTT.